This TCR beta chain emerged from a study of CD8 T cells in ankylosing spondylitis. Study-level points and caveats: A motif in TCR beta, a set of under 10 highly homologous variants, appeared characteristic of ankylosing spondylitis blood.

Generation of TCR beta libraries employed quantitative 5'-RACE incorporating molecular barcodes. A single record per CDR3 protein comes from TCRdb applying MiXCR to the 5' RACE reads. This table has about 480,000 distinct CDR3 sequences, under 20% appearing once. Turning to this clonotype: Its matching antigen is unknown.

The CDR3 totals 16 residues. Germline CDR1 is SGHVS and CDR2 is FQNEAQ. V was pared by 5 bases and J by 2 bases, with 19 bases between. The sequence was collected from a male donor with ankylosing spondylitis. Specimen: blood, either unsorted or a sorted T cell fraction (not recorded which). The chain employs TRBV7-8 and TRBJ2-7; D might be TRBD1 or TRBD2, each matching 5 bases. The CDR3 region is CASSQGMGLAAYEQYF. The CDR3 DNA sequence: TGTGCCAGCAGCCAAGGAATGGGGCTAGCCGCCTACGAGCAGTACTTC. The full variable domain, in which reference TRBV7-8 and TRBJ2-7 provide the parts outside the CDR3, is GAGVSQSPRYKVAKRGQDVALRCDPISGHVSLFWYQQALGQGPEFLTYFQNEAQLDKSGLPSDRFFAERPEGSVSTLKIQRTQQEDSAVYLCASSQGMGLAAYEQYFGPGTRLTVT.